Listed below are T cell receptor beta chains from one sample, sequenced in a study of Ad26.COV2.S vaccination and SARS-CoV-2 variants. Assay used: immunoSEQ multiplex PCR; TCRdb lists only in-frame clones, some missing. This table has 350,000 to 500,000 clones, roughly 88% appearing once. The source was peripheral blood, collected in a trial of Ad26.COV2.S vaccine versus placebo. The receptors originated from a person between 18 and 65 years old who received the Ad26.COV2.S COVID-19 vaccine or a placebo. CDR3s include the opening cysteine and the closing phenylalanine or tryptophan. Each record gives: CDR3 protein, V gene, clone size, J gene. Part of the rows lack a size; the others show once, few, many or a class for expanded clones.

CDR3: CSVEGFRWAGGEQVEQFF
V: TRBV29-1
size: .
J: TRBJ2-1

CDR3: CASSDGQGAGELFF
V: TRBV6-4
size: .
J: TRBJ2-2

CDR3: CASSFATSGPFYEQYF
V: TRBV11-2
size: .
J: TRBJ2-7

CDR3: CASSLRDRTYNEQFF
V: TRBV11-3
size: .
J: TRBJ2-1

CDR3: CASSPFTGSGELFF
V: TRBV6-6
size: .
J: TRBJ2-2

CDR3: CASSMVRNEKLFF
V: TRBV19
size: .
J: TRBJ1-4

CDR3: CASSIEGLASGRAYEQYF
V: TRBV19
size: .
J: TRBJ2-7

CDR3: CASSFRTSGRRSYEQYF
V: TRBV5-1
size: .
J: TRBJ2-7

CDR3: CASRQGRLGEAEAFF
V: TRBV2
size: .
J: TRBJ1-1

CDR3: CATSERTANTGELFF
V: TRBV24-1
size: .
J: TRBJ2-2

CDR3: CASSSGRQSYEQYF
V: TRBV6-5
size: .
J: TRBJ2-7

CDR3: CASSFTGVETQYF
V: TRBV27
size: .
J: TRBJ2-5

CDR3: CASSLDRETQYF
V: TRBV7-8
size: .
J: TRBJ2-5

CDR3: CASSQVAGSFGYTF
V: TRBV3-1/TRBV3-2
size: .
J: TRBJ1-2

CDR3: CASRAGTGDNEQYF
V: TRBV11-1
size: .
J: TRBJ2-7

CDR3: CASSQAPGTRGDTQYF
V: TRBV5-1
size: once
J: TRBJ2-3

CDR3: CASSFTETQYF
V: TRBV7-6
size: .
J: TRBJ2-5

CDR3: CSASRTGYTDTQYF
V: TRBV20-1
size: .
J: TRBJ2-3

CDR3: CASSPPPHLLAKNIQYF
V: TRBV19
size: .
J: TRBJ2-4

CDR3: CATSRVAGPNYGYTF
V: TRBV15
size: .
J: TRBJ1-2

CDR3: CATSREGQHTEAFF
V: TRBV15
size: .
J: TRBJ1-1

CDR3: CASSPGDRDTQYF
V: TRBV18
size: .
J: TRBJ2-3

CDR3: CASSRAGAYNEQFF
V: TRBV5-1
size: few
J: TRBJ2-1

CDR3: CASRDYPQDTQYF
V: TRBV28
size: .
J: TRBJ2-3

CDR3: CASSPLKGENQPQHF
V: TRBV27
size: .
J: TRBJ1-5

CDR3: CASSSGDSQLYGYTF
V: TRBV5-1
size: .
J: TRBJ1-2

CDR3: CASSERDSNQPQHF
V: TRBV6-1
size: once
J: TRBJ1-5

CDR3: CASRPRVAGNEKLFF
V: TRBV6-6
size: .
J: TRBJ1-4

CDR3: CASSLSSDTQYF
V: TRBV28
size: .
J: TRBJ2-3

CDR3: CAWSGDGESWETQYF
V: TRBV30
size: .
J: TRBJ2-5

CDR3: CASSHTLTGTDWESLTNEQYF
V: TRBV23-1
size: .
J: TRBJ2-7

CDR3: CASSRPTGQGAYNEQFF
V: TRBV28
size: once
J: TRBJ2-1

CDR3: CASSQVRDTALHF
V: TRBV14
size: .
J: TRBJ1-6

CDR3: CASSPGQGARTGELFF
V: TRBV11-3
size: .
J: TRBJ2-2

CDR3: CASKARISGPYEQYF
V: TRBV27
size: .
J: TRBJ2-7

CDR3: CASAPLGGWTYNEQFF
V: TRBV25-1
size: .
J: TRBJ2-1

CDR3: CAISELPQETQYF
V: TRBV10-3
size: .
J: TRBJ2-5

CDR3: CASSLKGPFFTDTQYF
V: TRBV27
size: .
J: TRBJ2-3

CDR3: CASSQGSSGNGYTF
V: TRBV14
size: once
J: TRBJ1-2